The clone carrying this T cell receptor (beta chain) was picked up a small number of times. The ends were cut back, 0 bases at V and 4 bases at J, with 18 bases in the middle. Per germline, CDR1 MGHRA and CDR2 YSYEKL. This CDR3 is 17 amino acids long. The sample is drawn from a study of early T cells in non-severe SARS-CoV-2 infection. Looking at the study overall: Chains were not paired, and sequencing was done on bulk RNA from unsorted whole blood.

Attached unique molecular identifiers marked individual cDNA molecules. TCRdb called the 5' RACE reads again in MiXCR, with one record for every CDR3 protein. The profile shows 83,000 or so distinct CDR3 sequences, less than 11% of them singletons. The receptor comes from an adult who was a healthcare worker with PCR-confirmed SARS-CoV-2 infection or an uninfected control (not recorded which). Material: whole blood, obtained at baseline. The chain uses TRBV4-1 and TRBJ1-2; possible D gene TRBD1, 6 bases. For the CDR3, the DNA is TGCGCCAGCAGCCAAGACCGGCGGGGGGCCCAAGTCTATGGCTACACCTTC. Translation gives CASSQDRRGAQVYGYTF.